This T cell receptor (beta chain) was recovered during a study of control samples from healthy donors and cancer patients. Libraries were prepared by immunoSEQ multiplex PCR; TCRdb keeps only in-frame clonotypes and omits some of them. The sample holds tens of thousands of clones, under 95% seen once. The V gene end was trimmed by 4 bases and the J gene end by 8 bases; junction bases not matched to a gene: 11. The V gene's germline CDR1 is MNHEY and CDR2 SVGAGI. The length of the CDR3 is 15 residues. This clonotype was sampled from a woman between 40 and 50 years old with head and neck cancer. J is TRBJ1-2 and V is TRBV6-5; 9 bases are shared with TRBD1. Sequenced: PBMCs. CDR3 coding DNA: TGTGCCAGCAGTTCCTCCGGGACAGGGAATTACGGCTACACCTTC. As protein: CASSSSGTGNYGYTF.